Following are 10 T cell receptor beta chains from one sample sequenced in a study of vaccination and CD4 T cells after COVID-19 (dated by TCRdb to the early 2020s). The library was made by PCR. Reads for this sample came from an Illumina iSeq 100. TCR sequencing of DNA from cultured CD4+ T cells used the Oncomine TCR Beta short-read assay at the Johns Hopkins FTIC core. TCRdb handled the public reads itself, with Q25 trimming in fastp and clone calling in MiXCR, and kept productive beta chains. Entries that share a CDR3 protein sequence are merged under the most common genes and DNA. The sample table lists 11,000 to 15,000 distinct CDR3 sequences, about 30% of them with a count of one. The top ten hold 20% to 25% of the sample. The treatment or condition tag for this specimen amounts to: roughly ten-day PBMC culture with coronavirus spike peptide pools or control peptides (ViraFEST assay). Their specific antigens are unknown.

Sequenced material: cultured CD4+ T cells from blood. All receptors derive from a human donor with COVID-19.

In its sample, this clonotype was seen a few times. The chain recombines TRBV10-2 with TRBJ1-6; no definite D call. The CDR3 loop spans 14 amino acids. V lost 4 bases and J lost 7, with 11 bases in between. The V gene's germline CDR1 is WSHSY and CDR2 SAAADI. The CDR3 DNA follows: TGCGCCAGCAGTGTGACGGACTACAATTCACCCCTCCACTTT. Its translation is CASSVTDYNSPLHF.

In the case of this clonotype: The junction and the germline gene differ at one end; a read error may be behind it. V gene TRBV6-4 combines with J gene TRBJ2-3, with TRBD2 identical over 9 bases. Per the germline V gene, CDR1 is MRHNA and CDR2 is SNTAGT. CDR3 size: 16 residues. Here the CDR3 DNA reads TGTGCCAGCAGTGCTTTGGTAGCGGGGGACACAGATATGCAGTATTTT. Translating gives CASSALVAGDTDMQYF.

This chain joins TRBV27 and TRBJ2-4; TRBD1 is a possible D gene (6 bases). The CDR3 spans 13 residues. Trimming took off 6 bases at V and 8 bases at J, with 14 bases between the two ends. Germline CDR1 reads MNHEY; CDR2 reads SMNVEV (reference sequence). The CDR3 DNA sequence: TGTGCCAGCAGCTACAGGGATACAGACATTCAGTACTTC. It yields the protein CASSYRDTDIQYF.

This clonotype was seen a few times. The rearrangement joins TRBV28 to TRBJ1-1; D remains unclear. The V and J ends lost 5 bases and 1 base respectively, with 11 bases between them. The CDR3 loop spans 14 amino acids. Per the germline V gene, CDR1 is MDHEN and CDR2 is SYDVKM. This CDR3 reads CASSVTRTNTEAFF. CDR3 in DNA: TGTGCCAGCAGTGTGACACGGACGAACACTGAAGCTTTCTTT.

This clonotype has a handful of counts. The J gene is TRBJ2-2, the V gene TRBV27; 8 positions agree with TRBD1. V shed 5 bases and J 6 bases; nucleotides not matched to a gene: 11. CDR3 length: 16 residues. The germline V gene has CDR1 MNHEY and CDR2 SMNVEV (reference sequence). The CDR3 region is CASSPTTGGGPGELFF. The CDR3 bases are TGTGCCAGCAGTCCGACAACAGGGGGAGGACCCGGGGAGCTGTTTTTT.

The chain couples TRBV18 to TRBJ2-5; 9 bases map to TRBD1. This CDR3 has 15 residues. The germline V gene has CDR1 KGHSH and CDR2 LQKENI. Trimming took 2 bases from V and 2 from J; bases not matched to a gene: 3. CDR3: CASSPRDRVQETQYF. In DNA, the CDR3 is TGTGCCAGCTCACCAAGGGACAGGGTACAAGAGACCCAGTACTTC.

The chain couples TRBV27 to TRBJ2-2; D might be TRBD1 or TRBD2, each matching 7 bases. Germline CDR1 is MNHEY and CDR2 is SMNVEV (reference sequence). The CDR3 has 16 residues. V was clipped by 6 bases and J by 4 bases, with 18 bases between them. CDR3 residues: CASSPGGGRGTGELFF. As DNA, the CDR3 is TGTGCCAGCAGCCCAGGGGGGGGTCGGGGCACCGGGGAGCTGTTTTTT.

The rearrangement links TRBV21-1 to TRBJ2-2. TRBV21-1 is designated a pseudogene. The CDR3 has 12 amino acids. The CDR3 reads CASRVNTGELFF. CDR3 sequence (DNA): TGTGCCAGCAGAGTGAACACCGGGGAGCTGTTTTTT.

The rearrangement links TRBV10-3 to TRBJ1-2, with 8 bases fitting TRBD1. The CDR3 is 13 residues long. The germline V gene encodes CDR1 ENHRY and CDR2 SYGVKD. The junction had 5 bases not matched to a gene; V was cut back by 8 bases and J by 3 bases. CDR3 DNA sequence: TGTGCCATCGTTGAGGACAGGGACTATGGCTACACCTTC. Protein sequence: CAIVEDRDYGYTF.

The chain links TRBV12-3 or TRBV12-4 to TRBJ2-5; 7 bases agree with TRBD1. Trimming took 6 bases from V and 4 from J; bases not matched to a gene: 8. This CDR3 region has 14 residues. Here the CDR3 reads CASRLKGAGETQYF. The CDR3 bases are TGTGCCAGCAGACTTAAGGGGGCCGGAGAGACCCAGTACTTC.